The next 24 T cell receptor beta chains were all read from a single sample in a study of early stage breast cancer tumors. Method: immunoSEQ multiplex PCR; TCRdb's copy keeps in-frame clones and lacks some. The repertoire holds approximately 50,000 clones, with around 80% as singletons. The sequenced sample was blood. The source of these receptors is a person between 30 and 45 years old with breast cancer.

The chain combines TRBV5-1 with TRBJ2-3, with 11 bases that match TRBD2. V shed 0 bases and J 4 bases; nucleotides not matched to a gene: 1. This CDR3 region has 15 residues. Germline CDR1 and CDR2: SGHRS and YFSETQ. The CDR3 reads CASSLGTSGPDTQYF. In nucleotides, the CDR3 is TGCGCCAGCAGCTTGGGGACTAGCGGGCCAGATACGCAGTATTTT.

The rearrangement joins TRBV10-2 to TRBJ1-1; D is unclear. V lost 3 bases and J lost 1, with 15 bases in between. The CDR3 is 16 residues long. Germline values: CDR1 WSHSY, CDR2 SAAADI. CDR3 nucleotide sequence: TGCGCCAGCAGTGACTCCGTGGGCCTTTGGAACACTGAAGCTTTCTTT. This codes for CASSDSVGLWNTEAFF.

The chain combines TRBV14 with TRBJ1-6; no clear D. The CDR3 length is 13 residues. CDR1 is SGHDN, CDR2 FVKESK, per germline. V lost 4 bases and J lost 4, with 5 bases in between. CDR3 sequence: CASSRGYNSPLHF. The DNA of the CDR3 is TGTGCCAGCAGCCGCGGGTATAATTCACCCCTCCACTTT.

Concerning this clone: Distinct nucleotide sequences in the sample also encode this CDR3. The V gene is TRBV5-4, the J gene TRBJ2-7, with D uncertain. The CDR3 is made up of 14 amino acids. V lost 0 bases, J lost 1 base, and 8 bases lay in between. The V gene's germline CDR1 is SGHNT and CDR2 YYREEE (reference sequence). CDR3 nucleotide sequence: TGTGCCAGCAGCTTGGAGGCAAATTCCTACGAGCAGTACTTC. This translates into CASSLEANSYEQYF.

The chain carries TRBV11-3 and TRBJ2-1; 12 nucleotides line up with TRBD1. CDR3 size: 16 residues. Per germline, CDR1 SGHNT and CDR2 YENEEA. V lost 5 bases and J lost 7; bases outside the gene matches: 9. CDR3 nucleotides: TGTGCCAGCAGCCTGGGGGGGACAGGGGGCTCAAATGAGCAGTTCTTC. It specifies CASSLGGTGGSNEQFF.

The rearrangement links TRBV7-2 to TRBJ2-7; the D gene is possibly TRBD1 (6 bases). CDR3 size: 13 residues. Germline V CDR1 and CDR2: SGHTA, FQGNSA. Trimming took off 2 bases at V and 6 bases at J, with 11 bases between the two ends. CDR3 residues: CASSLTGYSEQYF. In DNA form, the CDR3 reads TGTGCCAGCAGCTTAACAGGGTATAGCGAGCAGTACTTC.

This sequence joins TRBV6-4 and TRBJ1-2; 7 nucleotides align to TRBD1. The length of the CDR3 is 14 residues. Germline V lookup: CDR1 MRHNA, CDR2 SNTAGT. V dropped 7 bases and J dropped 4; count of bases not matched to a gene: 9. In DNA form, the CDR3 reads TGTGCCAGCAAAAGGGACAGTGGTTTCTATGGCTACACCTTC. Amino acids: CASKRDSGFYGYTF.

This clone was observed a few times. CDR3 residues: CASSRMSSYEQYF. CDR3 sequence (DNA): TGTGCCAGCAGCCGGATGAGCTCCTACGAGCAGTACTTC. The chain links TRBV6-5 to TRBJ2-7; D uncertain. This CDR3 has 13 amino acids. Trimming cost V 6 bases and J 0 bases, with 9 bases left between them. Germline CDR1 reads MNHEY; CDR2 reads SVGAGI.

CDR3 region: CASTRMSTRGLGANYGYTF. In nucleotides, the CDR3 is TGTGCCAGCACTCGGATGTCCACAAGGGGGCTAGGAGCTAACTATGGCTACACCTTC. The chain combines TRBV2 with TRBJ1-2; 7 bases align to TRBD1. Per the germline V gene, CDR1 is SNHLY and CDR2 is FYNNEI. This CDR3 comprises 19 residues. V was pared by 7 bases and J by 0 bases, with 20 bases of the junction left unmatched.

This clone was detected a few times. For the CDR3, the DNA is TGCGCCAGCAGTGAGTCGACTAGCGGGGGGAATGAGCAGTTCTTC. It is translated as CASSESTSGGNEQFF. The chain couples TRBV10-1 to TRBJ2-1; 13 bases fit TRBD2. V lost 0 bases, J lost 7 bases, and 0 bases stayed unmatched. CDR3 length equals 15 residues. Looked up from germline, CDR1 is WNHNN and CDR2 is SYGVQD (reference sequence).

A few counts support this clone. CDR3 in DNA: TGTGCCAGCAGCTTAGTAGCTAGCGGCCTCCCAATTGAGCAGTTCTTC. It codes for CASSLVASGLPIEQFF. The chain combines TRBV7-8 with TRBJ2-1, with TRBD2 matching over 7 bases. Trimming cost V 1 base and J 9 bases; bases outside gene matches: 12. Germline assignment: CDR1 SGHVS and CDR2 FQNEAQ. The CDR3 covers 16 residues.

The gene calls are TRBV7-8 and TRBJ2-3; 11 nucleotides match TRBD2. The germline V gene has CDR1 SGHVS and CDR2 FQNEAQ. V trimming: 6 bases; J trimming: 5 bases; junction bases outside the gene matches: 7. The CDR3 covers 15 residues. The CDR3 coding sequence is TGTGCCAGCAGTTTCACTAGCGGGAGTCGAGATACGCAGTATTTT. This sequence encodes CASSFTSGSRDTQYF.

This clone was seen only once. This chain joins TRBV9 and TRBJ1-1, with 9 nucleotides matching TRBD1. From germline, CDR1 is SGDLS and CDR2 YYNGEE. V dropped 0 bases and J dropped 8; count of bases not matched to a gene: 5. The CDR3 spans 14 residues. CDR3 nucleotide sequence: TGTGCCAGCAGCGTAGGAGACAGGGGGAGGGAAGCTTTCTTT. Its protein product is CASSVGDRGREAFF.

The CDR3 sequence: CASSRDGALYGYTF. The CDR3 nucleotides are TGTGCCAGCAGCCGAGACGGGGCCCTCTATGGCTACACCTTC. J is TRBJ1-2 and V is TRBV7-9, with D possibly matching TRBD1 (5 bases). Trimming stripped 5 bases from V and 4 bases from J, with 14 bases between. Germline V CDR1 and CDR2: SEHNR, FQNEAQ (reference sequence). This CDR3 spans 14 amino acids.

This clone was seen a handful of times. V usage is TRBV19 and J usage is TRBJ1-1; the D gene is possibly TRBD1 (5 bases). Germline-derived CDR1 and CDR2 are LNHDA and SQIVND (reference sequence). Trimming took off 5 bases at V and 3 bases at J, with 16 bases between the two ends. The CDR3 consists of 15 residues. Here the CDR3 DNA reads TGTGCCAGTAGTCCGCCGGGACGGATGGACACTGAAGCTTTCTTT. It is translated as CASSPPGRMDTEAFF.

The chain uses TRBV6-1 and TRBJ1-1; a possible D gene is TRBD1 (6 bases). Deletions cut 6 bases from V and 3 bases from J, with 14 bases between. The CDR3 consists of 14 residues. Germline CDR1 MNHNS, CDR2 SASEGT. CDR3 DNA sequence: TGTGCCAGCAGCGAACAACAGGGTGACACTGAAGCTTTCTTT. Protein: CASSEQQGDTEAFF.

The chain employs TRBV30 and TRBJ1-4; maybe TRBD1 (5 bases). Germline CDR1 reads GTSNPN; CDR2 reads SVGIG (reference sequence). The V and J ends lost 4 bases and 4 bases respectively, with 10 bases between them. The CDR3 covers 13 residues. The CDR3 spells CAWNGDFNEKLFF. Here the CDR3 DNA reads TGTGCCTGGAATGGGGACTTTAATGAAAAACTGTTTTTT.

The chain recombines TRBV10-2 with TRBJ2-7; 9 bases line up with TRBD1. V trimming: 8 bases; J trimming: 4 bases; junction bases outside the gene matches: 6. The CDR3 has 13 amino acids. In germline, CDR1 is WSHSY, CDR2 SAAADI. This CDR3 reads CASGDRARYEQYF. CDR3 sequence (DNA): TGCGCCAGCGGGGACAGGGCCCGGTACGAGCAGTACTTC.

The gene calls are TRBV27 and TRBJ2-3, with D perhaps matching TRBD2 (7 bases). The CDR3 covers 14 residues. Germline CDR1 MNHEY, CDR2 SMNVEV (reference sequence). V lost 7 bases and J 0 bases, leaving 11 bases between the germline ends. CDR3 sequence (DNA): TGTGCCAGCACTCGGGGGGCTAGCACAGATACGCAGTATTTT. Protein product: CASTRGASTDTQYF.

The rearrangement links TRBV10-3 to TRBJ2-1, with D hard to call. The CDR3 contains 13 residues. CDR1 is ENHRY and CDR2 is SYGVKD in the germline V gene. Between the trimmed V and J ends, which lost 3 bases and 6 bases, there was a span of 9 bases. The DNA of the CDR3 is TGTGCCATCAGTGAACTACAGTCCAATGAGCAGTTCTTC. It translates to CAISELQSNEQFF.

V gene TRBV5-4 combines with J gene TRBJ2-7; 14 bases map to TRBD2. V gave up 4 bases and J gave up 4 bases; unmatched junction bases: 16. The germline gives CDR1 SGHNT, CDR2 YYREEE (reference sequence). This CDR3 has 19 amino acids. CDR3 in amino acids: CASSPSPGLAGVGGYEQYF. CDR3 nucleotides: TGTGCCAGCAGCCCCTCCCCGGGACTAGCGGGAGTGGGGGGGTACGAGCAGTACTTC. The full variable domain, completed using reference TRBV5-4 and TRBJ2-7, is ETGVTQSPTHLIKTRGQQVTLRCSSQSGHNTVSWYQQALGQGPQFIFQYYREEENGRGNFPPRFSGLQFPNYSSELNVNALELDDSALYLCASSPSPGLAGVGGYEQYFGPGTRLTVT.

This sequence joins TRBV7-9 and TRBJ2-2; TRBD2 matches 10 bases. V shed 2 bases, J shed 3 bases, and the junction held 6 bases outside the gene matches. This CDR3 has 17 residues. CDR1 and CDR2 from the germline V gene are SEHNR and FQNEAQ (reference sequence). DNA for the CDR3: TGTGCCAGCAGCTTAAGCGCTAGCGGGGGATACACCGGGGAGCTGTTTTTT. Its protein is CASSLSASGGYTGELFF.

This sequence joins TRBV11-2 and TRBJ1-5, with 7 bases matching TRBD1. Looked up from germline, CDR1 is SGHAT and CDR2 is FQNNGV. The J segment lost 6 bases and the V segment lost 7 bases, leaving 12 bases of the junction unmatched. The CDR3 is 15 amino acids. The DNA of the CDR3 is TGTGCCAGCACCCAGAACAGGGGCCCGAGTCAGCCCCAGCATTTT. Protein sequence: CASTQNRGPSQPQHF.

This clone occurred a few times. The CDR3, as DNA: TGTGCCAGCAGCTTAGGCCGGAGTCGCGGCGAGCAGTACTTC. Its translation is CASSLGRSRGEQYF. V is TRBV13 and J is TRBJ2-7; D unclear. The CDR3 is 14 amino acids. Trimming took off 0 bases at V and 6 bases at J, with 12 bases between the two ends. Germline-derived CDR1 and CDR2 are PRHDT and FYEKMQ (reference sequence).